Shown below are 20 T cell receptor beta chains from a single sample sequenced in a study of T cells after posttransplantation cyclophosphamide. TCRdb keeps only in-frame clones here, not all; method: immunoSEQ multiplex PCR. The table includes about 8,800 clones, roughly 98% detected once. The naive gate required viable CD3+CD4+ or CD3+CD8+ cells with CCR7+CD45RA+CD45RO-CD95-CD27+CD28+ phenotype. Sequencing used naive CD4+ T cells sorted from PBMCs. These receptors were taken from a woman aged 55 to 70 in good health, CMV-negative, and a related stem cell transplant donor.

The chain uses TRBV16 and TRBJ2-7; possibly TRBD2 for D (6 bases). Between the trimmed V and J ends, which lost 3 bases and 0 bases, there was a span of 9 bases. Germline V CDR1 and CDR2: KGHSY, FQNENV. CDR3 length equals 14 residues. CDR3 residues: CASSHGGPSYEQYF. CDR3 in DNA: TGTGCCAGCAGCCACGGGGGTCCCTCCTACGAGCAGTACTTC.

The rearrangement links TRBV5-5 to TRBJ2-2, with 9 positions matching TRBD2. The CDR3 spans 15 residues. CDR1 SGHKS and CDR2 YYEKEE come from the germline V gene (reference sequence). Trimming at V came to 1 base and at J to 6 bases, leaving 4 bases not matched to a gene. CDR3 loop: CASSLNSGGAGELFF. DNA for the CDR3: TGTGCCAGCAGCTTGAATAGCGGGGGCGCCGGGGAGCTGTTTTTT.

The chain has TRBV10-3 and TRBJ1-2; D uncertain. Trimming removed 7 bases from V and 0 bases from J, with 12 bases in between. Germline-derived CDR1 and CDR2 are ENHRY and SYGVKD. The CDR3 totals 14 residues. The CDR3 DNA is TGTGCCATCAAAGGACGGGAAGCTAACTATGGCTACACCTTC. Translation: CAIKGREANYGYTF.

For this clone: The sample holds other DNA sequences that translate to the same CDR3. The chain recombines TRBV19 with TRBJ1-6, with a possible D match to TRBD1 (5 bases). Between the trimmed V and J ends, which lost 4 bases and 7 bases, there was a span of 5 bases. Germline CDR1 and CDR2: LNHDA and SQIVND (reference sequence). The CDR3 extends over 12 amino acids. CDR3 region: CASSKGNSPLHF. The CDR3 bases are TGTGCCAGTAGTAAGGGGAATTCACCCCTCCACTTT.

The chain is built from TRBV28 and TRBJ1-3, with D possibly TRBD1 on 6 matching bases. Germline V gene data show CDR1 as MDHEN and CDR2 as SYDVKM. With 4 bases removed from V and 2 bases from J, the gap between germline ends came to 18 bases. The CDR3 has 17 amino acids. CDR3 residues: CASSSYRDASTGNTIYF. DNA for the CDR3: TGTGCCAGCAGTTCTTACAGGGATGCCTCGACTGGAAACACCATATATTTT.

The chain couples TRBV5-1 to TRBJ1-4; D call uncertain. The V end lost 0 bases, the J end lost 4 bases, and 13 bases lay between the germline ends. Germline V gene data show CDR1 as SGHRS and CDR2 as YFSETQ. There are 16 residues in the CDR3. The chain's CDR3 is CASSLDPGLINEKLFF. The CDR3 coding sequence is TGCGCCAGCAGCTTGGACCCTGGACTGATTAATGAAAAACTGTTTTTT.

The chain uses TRBV6-5 and TRBJ1-2; D is possibly TRBD1 (5 bases). The CDR3 is made up of 14 amino acids. Germline CDR1 MNHEY, CDR2 SVGAGI. V was clipped by 7 bases and J by 6 bases, with 18 bases between them. This CDR3 reads CASTPGGRMDGYTF. In nucleotides, the CDR3 is TGTGCCAGCACCCCCGGGGGGAGGATGGATGGCTACACCTTC.

This sequence joins TRBV7-6 and TRBJ1-1; a weak D match, TRBD1 (5 bases). Trimming took off 1 base at V and 1 base at J, with 13 bases between the two ends. Germline V gene data show CDR1 as SGHVS and CDR2 as FNYEAQ. The CDR3 has 16 amino acids. DNA of the CDR3: TGTGCCAGCAGCTTAGGAACCGGACAAGCGAACACTGAAGCTTTCTTT. As protein: CASSLGTGQANTEAFF.

This clone has a single count. The chain has TRBV6-6 and TRBJ2-3; 9 positions agree with TRBD1. This CDR3 contains 16 residues. Germline values: CDR1 MNHNY, CDR2 SVGAGI (reference sequence). The V segment lost 7 bases and the J segment 0 bases; nucleotides outside the gene matches: 8. Written as DNA, the CDR3 is TGTGCCAGCACCAAGAACAGGGGGCGTAGCACAGATACGCAGTATTTT. Encoded protein: CASTKNRGRSTDTQYF.

The genes are TRBV7-9 and TRBJ1-2, with 9 bases matching TRBD1. With V trimmed by 4 bases and J by 7 bases, 1 base remained unmatched. Per germline, CDR1 SEHNR and CDR2 FQNEAQ (reference sequence). The CDR3 has 12 amino acids. In DNA, the CDR3 is TGTGCCAGCAGCTGGGACAGGGCTGGCTACACCTTC. It codes for CASSWDRAGYTF.

The rearrangement uses TRBV10-3 and TRBJ2-3, with D tentatively TRBD2 (6 bases). Germline lookup yields CDR1 ENHRY and CDR2 SYGVKD. Trimming pared 0 bases from V and 2 bases from J, leaving 9 bases between. This CDR3 is built from 15 residues. CDR3 sequence (DNA): TGTGCCATCAGTGAGTCCGCTAGCGCCACAGATACGCAGTATTTT. It codes for CAISESASATDTQYF.

The chain recombines TRBV27 with TRBJ1-1, with 7 nucleotides matching TRBD1. Unmatched junction bases numbered 12, after V lost 5 bases and J lost 3 bases. This CDR3 region has 16 residues. Germline-derived CDR1 and CDR2 are MNHEY and SMNVEV (reference sequence). The CDR3 nucleotides are TGTGCCAGCAGTGCGGATTCCAGGGGGATCGACACTGAAGCTTTCTTT. It translates to CASSADSRGIDTEAFF.

This clone was observed a single time. J is TRBJ2-2 and V is TRBV19; D might be TRBD1 (5 bases). The V end was cut by 7 bases, the J end by 0 bases, with 15 bases between. Germline CDR1 LNHDA, CDR2 SQIVND (reference sequence). The CDR3 is made up of 16 amino acids. The CDR3 nucleotides are TGTGCCAGTAAGGTCACGGACAAACCGAACACCGGGGAGCTGTTTTTT. Its translation: CASKVTDKPNTGELFF.

The chain is built from TRBV10-2 and TRBJ1-2, with 9 nucleotides matching TRBD1. V dropped 2 bases and J dropped 8; count of bases not matched to a gene: 6. CDR3 size: 14 residues. Germline CDR1 is WSHSY and CDR2 is SAAADI. The CDR3 nucleotides are TGCGCCAGCAGTGAGAACAGGGGGCCGGGCGGCTACACCTTC. It yields the protein CASSENRGPGGYTF.

The chain uses TRBV7-9 and TRBJ2-2; weak D call: TRBD1 (5 bases). The V gene lost 1 base and the J gene lost 7 bases, with 10 bases spanning the gap. The CDR3 totals 14 residues. Per the germline V gene, CDR1 is SEHNR and CDR2 is FQNEAQ (reference sequence). Here the CDR3 DNA reads TGTGCCAGCAGCTTAGTGGGGCACGGCGGGGAGCTGTTTTTT. This sequence encodes CASSLVGHGGELFF.

V is TRBV6-5 and J is TRBJ2-7; 9 bases are shared with TRBD1. The V segment lost 7 bases and the J segment 1 base; nucleotides outside the gene matches: 5. CDR1 MNHEY and CDR2 SVGAGI come from the germline V gene. CDR3 length: 14 amino acids. CDR3 protein: CASKSGQGSYEQYV. DNA for the CDR3: TGTGCCAGCAAATCGGGACAGGGATCCTACGAGCAGTACGTC.

The rearrangement uses TRBV19 and TRBJ2-7; 10 bases line up with TRBD1. V lost 1 base, J lost 4 bases, and 4 bases stayed unmatched. CDR1 is LNHDA, CDR2 SQIVND, per germline (reference sequence). The length of the CDR3 is 15 residues. The CDR3 DNA reads TGTGCCAGTAGTATAGCCGGGACAGGGGCGTACGAGCAGTACTTC. Amino acid sequence: CASSIAGTGAYEQYF.

The V call is TRBV28, the J call TRBJ2-7, with D maybe TRBD1 (6 bases). The CDR3 is 13 amino acids. Trimming took off 4 bases at V and 3 bases at J, with 10 bases between the two ends. Germline CDR1 MDHEN, CDR2 SYDVKM. CDR3 coding DNA: TGTGCCAGCAGTTCAGGGGATGGCTACGAGCAGTACTTC. Translated: CASSSGDGYEQYF.

The CDR3 DNA is TGTGCCAGCAGTGAATTCGGGCAGGGAGGAGAGCAGTACTTC. Amino acids: CASSEFGQGGEQYF. The V and J genes are TRBV6-1 and TRBJ2-7, with TRBD2 as a possible D gene (6 bases). CDR3 length equals 14 residues. Germline CDR1 and CDR2: MNHNS and SASEGT. Between the trimmed V and J ends, which lost 2 bases and 7 bases, there was a span of 15 bases.

On this clone: The same CDR3 can be traced to other DNA sequences in this sample. The chain has TRBV18 and TRBJ1-6; TRBD1 agrees at 8 bases. This CDR3 region has 14 residues. CDR1 is KGHSH, CDR2 LQKENI, per germline. The V segment lost 5 bases and the J segment 8 bases; nucleotides outside the gene matches: 5. CDR3 sequence: CASSGQGGHSPLHF. Written as DNA, the CDR3 is TGTGCCAGCTCAGGACAGGGAGGACATTCACCCCTCCACTTT.